Sequencing of this TCR beta chain was carried out in a study of human T cells and chemical hapten exposure. Remarks on this clonotype: What it binds is not known.

Time point denoted: patch test 3, about 24 weeks after DPC sensitization. Treatment: therapeutic diphenylcyclopropenone sensitization with weekly scalp DPC. Unfractionated whole blood yielded total RNA. Attachment of unique molecular identifiers to individual cDNA molecules was performed in the library. TCRdb reprocessed the RACE reads via MiXCR and lists one record per CDR3 protein. The sample shows 210,000 or so distinct CDR3 sequences, about 25% of them seen only once. V lost 0 bases, J lost 2 bases, and 13 bases lay in between. The CDR3 extends over 15 amino acids. Germline V lookup: CDR1 DFQATT, CDR2 SNEGSKA (reference sequence). Study results and caveats: Significantly more large CDR3 similarity clusters were formed by expanded TCRs than by controls.

This receptor was obtained from a woman aged 40-49 years with alopecia areata. Some clones in this sample may be carry-over from other donors' samples. Source: whole blood, taken in connection with sensitization to the hapten diphenylcyclopropenone (DPC). The chain recombines TRBV20-1 with TRBJ2-5; the D is unclear. The CDR3: CSARDASLRQETQYF. The CDR3 coding sequence is TGCAGTGCTAGAGATGCTTCCTTGCGGCAAGAGACCCAGTACTTC.